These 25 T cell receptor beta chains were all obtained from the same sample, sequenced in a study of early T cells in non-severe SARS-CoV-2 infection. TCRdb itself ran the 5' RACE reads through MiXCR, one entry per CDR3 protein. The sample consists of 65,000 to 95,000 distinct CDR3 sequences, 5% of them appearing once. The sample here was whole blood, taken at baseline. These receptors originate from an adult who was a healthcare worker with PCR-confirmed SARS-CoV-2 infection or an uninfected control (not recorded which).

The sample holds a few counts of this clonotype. Written as DNA, the CDR3 is TGCGCCAGCAGCTTGGGGGGCAATACGCAGTATTTT. Translating gives CASSLGGNTQYF. The V gene is TRBV5-1, the J gene TRBJ2-3; D perhaps matches TRBD1 (5 bases). CDR1 is SGHRS and CDR2 is YFSETQ in the germline V gene. This CDR3 has 12 amino acids. Trimming shortened V by 0 bases and J by 7 bases, and 6 bases separated the two germline ends.

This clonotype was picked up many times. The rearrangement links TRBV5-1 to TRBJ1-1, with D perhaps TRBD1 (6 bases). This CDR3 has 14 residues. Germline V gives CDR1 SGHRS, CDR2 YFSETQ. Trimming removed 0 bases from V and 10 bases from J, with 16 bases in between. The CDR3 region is CASSLGLGPRGAFF. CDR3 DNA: TGCGCCAGCAGCTTGGGGCTGGGTCCCAGGGGAGCTTTCTTT.

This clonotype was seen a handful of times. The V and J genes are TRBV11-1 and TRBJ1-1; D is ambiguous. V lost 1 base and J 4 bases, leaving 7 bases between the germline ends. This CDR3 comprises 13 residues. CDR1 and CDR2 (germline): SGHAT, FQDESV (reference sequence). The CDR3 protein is CASSLGAFTEAFF. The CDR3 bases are TGTGCCAGCAGCTTAGGAGCGTTCACTGAAGCTTTCTTT.

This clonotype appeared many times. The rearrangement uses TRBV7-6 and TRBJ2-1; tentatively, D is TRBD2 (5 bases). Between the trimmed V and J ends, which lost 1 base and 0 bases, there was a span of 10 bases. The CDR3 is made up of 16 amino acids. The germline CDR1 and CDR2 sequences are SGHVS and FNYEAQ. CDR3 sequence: CASSLVPGSSYNEQFF. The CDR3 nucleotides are TGTGCCAGCAGCTTAGTTCCGGGGAGCTCCTACAATGAGCAGTTCTTC. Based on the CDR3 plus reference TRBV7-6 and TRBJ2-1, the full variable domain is GAGVSQSPRYKVTKRGQDVALRCDPISGHVSLYWYRQALGQGPEFLTYFNYEAQQDKSGLPNDRFSAERPEGSISTLTIQRTEQRDSAMYRCASSLVPGSSYNEQFFGPGTRLTVL.

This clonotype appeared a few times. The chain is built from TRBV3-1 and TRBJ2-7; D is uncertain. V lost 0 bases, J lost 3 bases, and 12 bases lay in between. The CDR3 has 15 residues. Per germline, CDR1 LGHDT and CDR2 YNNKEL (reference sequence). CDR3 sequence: CASSQDWGSGYEQYF. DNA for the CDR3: TGTGCCAGCAGCCAAGACTGGGGAAGTGGCTACGAGCAGTACTTC.

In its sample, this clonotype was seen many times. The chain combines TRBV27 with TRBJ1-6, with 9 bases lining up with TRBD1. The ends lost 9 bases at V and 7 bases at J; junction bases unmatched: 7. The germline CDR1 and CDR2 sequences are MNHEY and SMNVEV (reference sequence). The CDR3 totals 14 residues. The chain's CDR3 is CASKIGQGNSPLHF. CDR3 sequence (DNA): TGTGCCAGTAAGATAGGACAGGGGAATTCACCCCTCCACTTT.

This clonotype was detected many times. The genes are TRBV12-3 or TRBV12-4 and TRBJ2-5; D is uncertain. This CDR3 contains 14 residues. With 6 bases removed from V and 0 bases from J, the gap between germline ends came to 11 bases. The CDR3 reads CASSQDFNQETQYF. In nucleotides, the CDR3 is TGTGCCAGCAGCCAAGACTTCAACCAAGAGACCCAGTACTTC.

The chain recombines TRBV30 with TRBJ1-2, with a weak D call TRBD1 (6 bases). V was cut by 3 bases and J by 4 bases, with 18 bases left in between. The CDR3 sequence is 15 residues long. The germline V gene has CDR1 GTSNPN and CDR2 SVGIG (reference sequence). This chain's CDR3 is CAWSVRTDYSYGYTF. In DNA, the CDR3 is TGTGCCTGGAGCGTCCGGACAGACTATTCCTATGGCTACACCTTC.

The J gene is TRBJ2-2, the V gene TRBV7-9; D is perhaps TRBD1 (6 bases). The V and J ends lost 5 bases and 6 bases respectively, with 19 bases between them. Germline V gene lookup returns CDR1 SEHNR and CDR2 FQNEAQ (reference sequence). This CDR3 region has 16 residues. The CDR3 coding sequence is TGTGCCAGCAGCCCCCCAGGCAGGGGCTTGGCCGGGGAGCTGTTTTTT. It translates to CASSPPGRGLAGELFF.

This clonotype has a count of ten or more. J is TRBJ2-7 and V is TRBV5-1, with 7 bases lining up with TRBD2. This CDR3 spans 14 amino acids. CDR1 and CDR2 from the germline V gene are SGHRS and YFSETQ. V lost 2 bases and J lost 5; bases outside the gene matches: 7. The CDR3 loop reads CASSFGRAGDEQYF. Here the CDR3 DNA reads TGCGCCAGCAGCTTTGGGCGGGCGGGAGACGAGCAGTACTTC.

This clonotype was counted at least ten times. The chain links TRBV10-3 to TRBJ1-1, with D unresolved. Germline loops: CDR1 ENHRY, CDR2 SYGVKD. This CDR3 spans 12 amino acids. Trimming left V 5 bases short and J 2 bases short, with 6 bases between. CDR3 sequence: CAISSYNTEAFF. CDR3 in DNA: TGTGCCATCAGTTCATACAACACTGAAGCTTTCTTT.

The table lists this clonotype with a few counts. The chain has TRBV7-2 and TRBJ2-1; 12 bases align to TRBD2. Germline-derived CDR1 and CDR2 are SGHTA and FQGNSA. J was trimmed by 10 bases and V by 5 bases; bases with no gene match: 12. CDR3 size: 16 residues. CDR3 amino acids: CASSTPSGRALGEQFF. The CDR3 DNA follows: TGTGCCAGCAGCACCCCTAGCGGGAGGGCCTTGGGGGAGCAGTTCTTC.

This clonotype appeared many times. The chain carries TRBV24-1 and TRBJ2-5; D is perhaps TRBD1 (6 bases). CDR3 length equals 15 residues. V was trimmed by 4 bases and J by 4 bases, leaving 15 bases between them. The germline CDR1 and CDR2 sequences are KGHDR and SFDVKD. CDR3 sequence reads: CATSETQGERETQYF. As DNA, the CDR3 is TGTGCCACCAGTGAGACACAGGGAGAAAGAGAGACCCAGTACTTC.

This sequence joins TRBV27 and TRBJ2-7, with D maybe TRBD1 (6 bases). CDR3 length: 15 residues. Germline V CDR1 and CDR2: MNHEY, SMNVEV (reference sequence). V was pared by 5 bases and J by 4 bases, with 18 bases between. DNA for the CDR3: TGTGCCAGCAGTCGAATAGCACGGACAGCATACGAGCAGTACTTC. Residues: CASSRIARTAYEQYF.

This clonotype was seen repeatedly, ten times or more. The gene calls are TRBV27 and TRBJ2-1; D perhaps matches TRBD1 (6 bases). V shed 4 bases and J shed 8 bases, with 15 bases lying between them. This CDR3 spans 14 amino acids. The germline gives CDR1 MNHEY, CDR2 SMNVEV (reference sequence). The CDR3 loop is CASSSSRGSDEQFF. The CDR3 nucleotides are TGTGCCAGCAGTTCCAGTAGGGGGTCCGATGAGCAGTTCTTC.

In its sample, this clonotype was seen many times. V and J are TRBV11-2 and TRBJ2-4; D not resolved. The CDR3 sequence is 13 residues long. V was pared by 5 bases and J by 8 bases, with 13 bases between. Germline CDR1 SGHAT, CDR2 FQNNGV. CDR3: CASSQVTVDIQYF. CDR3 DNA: TGTGCCAGCAGCCAAGTCACGGTGGACATTCAGTACTTC.

The CDR3 loop reads CASSRRDIPAETQYF. The CDR3 nucleotides read TGTGCCAGCAGCCGGCGGGACATCCCGGCGGAGACCCAGTACTTC. The rearrangement joins TRBV21-1 to TRBJ2-5; TRBD1 is the table's D call and was not checked against the DNA. TRBV21-1 is given as a pseudogene. The CDR3 consists of 15 residues.

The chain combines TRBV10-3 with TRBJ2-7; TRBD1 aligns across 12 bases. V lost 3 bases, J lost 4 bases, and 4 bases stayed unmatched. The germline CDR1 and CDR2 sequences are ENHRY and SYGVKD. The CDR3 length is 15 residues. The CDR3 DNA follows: TGTGCCATCAGTGAACTGGGACAGGGGGCATACGAGCAGTACTTC. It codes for CAISELGQGAYEQYF.

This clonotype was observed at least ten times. The chain's CDR3 is CASSLIGGYQPQHF. The CDR3 nucleotides read TGCGCCAGCAGCCTCATAGGGGGCTATCAGCCCCAGCATTTT. The V and J genes are TRBV5-1 and TRBJ1-5; 7 nucleotides match TRBD1. J lost 5 bases, V lost 4 bases, and 6 bases had no gene match. The germline V gene encodes CDR1 SGHRS and CDR2 YFSETQ. CDR3 length: 14 residues. Drawing the rest from reference TRBV5-1 and TRBJ1-5, the complete variable domain is KAGVTQTPRYLIKTRGQQVTLSCSPISGHRSVSWYQQTPGQGLQFLFEYFSETQRNKGNFPGRFSGRQFSNSRSEMNVSTLELGDSALYLCASSLIGGYQPQHFGDGTRLSIL.

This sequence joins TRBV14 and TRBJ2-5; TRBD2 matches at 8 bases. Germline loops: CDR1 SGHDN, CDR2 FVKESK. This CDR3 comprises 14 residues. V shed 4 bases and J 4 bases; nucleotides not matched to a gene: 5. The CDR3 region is CASSRLASGETQYF. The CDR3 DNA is TGTGCCAGCAGCCGACTAGCGTCGGGAGAGACCCAGTACTTC.

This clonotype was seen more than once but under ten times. The CDR3 DNA follows: TGTGCCAGCAGTTTACTTGGGGAGGGTCGGGACGAGCAGTACTTC. Its protein is CASSLLGEGRDEQYF. V is TRBV12-3 or TRBV12-4 and J is TRBJ2-7, with 7 bases lining up with TRBD2. V gave up 2 bases and J gave up 5 bases; unmatched junction bases: 9. CDR3 size: 15 residues.

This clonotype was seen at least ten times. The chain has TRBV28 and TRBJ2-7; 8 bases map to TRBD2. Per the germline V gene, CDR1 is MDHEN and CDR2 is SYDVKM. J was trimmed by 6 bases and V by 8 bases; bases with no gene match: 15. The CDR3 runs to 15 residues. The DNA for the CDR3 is TGTGCCAGCGAGCGAGGGGGACTAGTGTCGGGCGAGCAGTACTTC. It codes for CASERGGLVSGEQYF.

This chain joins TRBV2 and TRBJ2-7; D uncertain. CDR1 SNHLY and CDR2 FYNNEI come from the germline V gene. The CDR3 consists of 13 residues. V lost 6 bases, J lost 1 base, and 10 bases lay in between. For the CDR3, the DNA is TGTGCCAGCAGACCGACGGCGTCCTACGAGCAGTACTTC. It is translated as CASRPTASYEQYF.

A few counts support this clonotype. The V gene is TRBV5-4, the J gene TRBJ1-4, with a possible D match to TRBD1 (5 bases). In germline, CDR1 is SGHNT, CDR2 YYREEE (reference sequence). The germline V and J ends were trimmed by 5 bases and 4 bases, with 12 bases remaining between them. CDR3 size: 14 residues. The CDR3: CASSLAGFNEKLFF. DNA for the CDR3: TGTGCCAGCAGTCTAGCAGGGTTTAATGAAAAACTGTTTTTT.

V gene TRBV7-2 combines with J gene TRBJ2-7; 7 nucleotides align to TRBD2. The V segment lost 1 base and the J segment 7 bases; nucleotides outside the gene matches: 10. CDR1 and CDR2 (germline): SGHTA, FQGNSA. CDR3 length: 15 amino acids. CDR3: CASSLVGTNLREQYF. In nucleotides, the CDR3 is TGTGCCAGCAGCTTAGTGGGGACTAACCTACGAGAGCAGTACTTC. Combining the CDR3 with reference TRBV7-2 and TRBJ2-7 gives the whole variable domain GAGVSQSPSNKVTEKGKDVELRCDPISGHTALYWYRQSLGQGLEFLIYFQGNSAPDKSGLPSDRFSAERTGGSVSTLTIQRTQQEDSAVYLCASSLVGTNLREQYFGPGTRLTVT.